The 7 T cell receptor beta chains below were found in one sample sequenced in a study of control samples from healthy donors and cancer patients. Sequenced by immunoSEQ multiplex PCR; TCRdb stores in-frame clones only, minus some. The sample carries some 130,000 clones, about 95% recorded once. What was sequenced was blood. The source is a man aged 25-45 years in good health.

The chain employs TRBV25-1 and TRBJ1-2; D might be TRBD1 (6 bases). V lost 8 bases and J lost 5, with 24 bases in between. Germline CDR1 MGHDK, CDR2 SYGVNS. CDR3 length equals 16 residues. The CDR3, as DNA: TGTGCCAGCTCCGGGGAGCGGGCAGGGGAAGGTTATGGCTACACCTTC. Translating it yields CASSGERAGEGYGYTF.

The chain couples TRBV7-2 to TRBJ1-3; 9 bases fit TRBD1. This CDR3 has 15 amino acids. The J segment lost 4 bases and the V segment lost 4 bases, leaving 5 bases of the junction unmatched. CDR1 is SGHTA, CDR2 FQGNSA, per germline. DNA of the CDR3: TGTGCCAGCAGCTCCGGGGGGACAGGGGGAAACACCATATATTTT. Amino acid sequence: CASSSGGTGGNTIYF.

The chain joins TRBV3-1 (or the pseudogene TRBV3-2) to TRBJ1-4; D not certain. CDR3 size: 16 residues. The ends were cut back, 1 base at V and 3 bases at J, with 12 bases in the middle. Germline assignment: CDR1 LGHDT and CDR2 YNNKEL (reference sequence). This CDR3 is CASSQASEGSNEKLFF. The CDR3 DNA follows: TGTGCCAGCAGCCAAGCTTCAGAGGGTTCTAATGAAAAACTGTTTTTT.

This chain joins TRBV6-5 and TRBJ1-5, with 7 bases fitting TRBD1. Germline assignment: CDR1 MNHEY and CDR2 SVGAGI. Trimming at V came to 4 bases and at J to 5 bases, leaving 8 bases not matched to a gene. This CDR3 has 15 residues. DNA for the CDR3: TGTGCCAGCAGTTCAGACAGGGAGGTTGATCAGCCCCAGCATTTT. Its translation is CASSSDREVDQPQHF.

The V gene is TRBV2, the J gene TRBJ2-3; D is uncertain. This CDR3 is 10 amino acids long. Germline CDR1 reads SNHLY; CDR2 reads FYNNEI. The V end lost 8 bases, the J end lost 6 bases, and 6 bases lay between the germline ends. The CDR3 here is CASGRDTQYF. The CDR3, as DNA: TGTGCCAGCGGAAGGGATACGCAGTATTTT. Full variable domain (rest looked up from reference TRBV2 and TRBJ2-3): EPEVTQTPSHQVTQMGQEVILRCVPISNHLYFYWYRQILGQKVEFLVSFYNNEISEKSEIFDDQFSVERPDGSNFTLKIRSTKLEDSAMYFCASGRDTQYFGPGTRLTVL.

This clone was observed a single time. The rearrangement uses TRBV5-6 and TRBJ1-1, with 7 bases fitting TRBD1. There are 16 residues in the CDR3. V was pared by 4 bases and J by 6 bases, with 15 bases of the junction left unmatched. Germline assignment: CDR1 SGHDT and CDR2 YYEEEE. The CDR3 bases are TGTGCCAGCAGCACCGGGACAGTATCTTACCCGGCTGAAGCTTTCTTT. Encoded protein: CASSTGTVSYPAEAFF.

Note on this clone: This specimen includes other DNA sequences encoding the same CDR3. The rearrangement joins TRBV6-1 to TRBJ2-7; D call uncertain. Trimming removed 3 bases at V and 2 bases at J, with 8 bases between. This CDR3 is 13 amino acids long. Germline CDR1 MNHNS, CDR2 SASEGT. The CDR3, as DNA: TGTGCCAGCAGTGACAGGCTGACCTACGAGCAGTACTTC. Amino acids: CASSDRLTYEQYF.